This T cell receptor (beta chain) was recorded in a study of T cell repertoires in ileal Crohn's disease. Study in general: At surgery, around 36% of patients smoked, with median disease duration about eight years. Every patient was operated on for stricturing (roughly 60%) or penetrating (approximately 40%) complications. Study results and caveats: Clonality above 26.8% at surgery always came with endoscopic recurrence.

TCRB immunosequencing input was about 520 nanograms of biopsy DNA per sample. TCRdb keeps only in-frame clones here, not all; method: immunoSEQ multiplex PCR. The sample comprises 13,000 to 15,000 clones, 60% to 80% of which are singletons, and about 18% rests with the top ten. As regards this clone: Antigen unknown.

Trimming pared 0 bases from V and 1 base from J, leaving 19 bases between. The germline CDR1 and CDR2 sequences are SGHRS and YFSETQ. The length of the CDR3 is 18 residues. This chain links TRBV5-1 with TRBJ1-1, with D uncertain. The sequencing input was ileal tissue. This TCR was recovered from an adult with Crohn's disease. CDR3 protein: CASSLVANRAGPNTEAFF. The CDR3 coding sequence is TGCGCCAGCAGCTTGGTCGCAAACAGAGCTGGCCCGAACACTGAAGCTTTCTTT.